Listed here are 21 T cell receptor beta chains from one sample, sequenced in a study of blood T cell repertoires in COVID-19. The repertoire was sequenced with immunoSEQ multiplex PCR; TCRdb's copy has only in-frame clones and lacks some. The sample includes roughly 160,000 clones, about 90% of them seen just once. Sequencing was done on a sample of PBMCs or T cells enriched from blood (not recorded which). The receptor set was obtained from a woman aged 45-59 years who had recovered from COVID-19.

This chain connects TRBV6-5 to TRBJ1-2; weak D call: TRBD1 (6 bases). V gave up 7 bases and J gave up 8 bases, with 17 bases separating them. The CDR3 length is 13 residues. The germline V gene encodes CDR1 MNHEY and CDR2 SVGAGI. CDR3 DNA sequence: TGTGCCAGCACCAACGGGGCGAGGGGGGGCTACACCTTC. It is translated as CASTNGARGGYTF.

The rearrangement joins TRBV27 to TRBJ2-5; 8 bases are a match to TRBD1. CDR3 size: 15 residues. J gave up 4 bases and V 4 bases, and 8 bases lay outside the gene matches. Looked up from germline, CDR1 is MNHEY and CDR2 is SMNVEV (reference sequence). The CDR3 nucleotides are TGTGCCAGCAGTTCCCGACAGGGGAGAAGAGAGACCCAGTACTTC. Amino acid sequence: CASSSRQGRRETQYF.

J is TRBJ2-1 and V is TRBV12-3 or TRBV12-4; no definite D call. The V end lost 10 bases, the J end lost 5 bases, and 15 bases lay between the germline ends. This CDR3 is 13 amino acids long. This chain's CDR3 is CATLMNGDNEQFF. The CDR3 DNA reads TGTGCCACCCTCATGAACGGAGACAATGAGCAGTTCTTC.

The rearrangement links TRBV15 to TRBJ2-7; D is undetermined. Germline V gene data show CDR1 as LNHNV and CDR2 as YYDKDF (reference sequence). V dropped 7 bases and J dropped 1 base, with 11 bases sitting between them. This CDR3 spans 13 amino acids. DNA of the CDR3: TGTGCCACCAAATTGACAAGTTCCTACGAGCAGTACTTC. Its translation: CATKLTSSYEQYF.

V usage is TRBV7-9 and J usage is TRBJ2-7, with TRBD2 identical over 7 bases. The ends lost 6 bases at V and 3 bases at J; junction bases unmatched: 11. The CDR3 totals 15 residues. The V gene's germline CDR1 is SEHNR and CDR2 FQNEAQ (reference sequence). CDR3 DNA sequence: TGTGCCAGCAGTCCACAGGTGGGGGGGGACTACGAGCAGTACTTC. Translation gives CASSPQVGGDYEQYF.

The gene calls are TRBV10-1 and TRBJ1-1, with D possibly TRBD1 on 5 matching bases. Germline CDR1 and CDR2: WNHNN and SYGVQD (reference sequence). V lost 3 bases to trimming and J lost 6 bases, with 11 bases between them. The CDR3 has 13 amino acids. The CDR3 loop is CASSDAGTAEAFF. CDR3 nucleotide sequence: TGCGCCAGCAGTGACGCGGGGACCGCTGAAGCTTTCTTT.

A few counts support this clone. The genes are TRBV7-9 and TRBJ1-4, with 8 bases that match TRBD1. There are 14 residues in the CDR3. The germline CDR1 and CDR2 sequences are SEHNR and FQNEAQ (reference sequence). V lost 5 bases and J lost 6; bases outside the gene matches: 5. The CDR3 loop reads CASSEQGDDEKLFF. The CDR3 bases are TGTGCCAGCAGCGAACAGGGGGATGATGAAAAACTGTTTTTT. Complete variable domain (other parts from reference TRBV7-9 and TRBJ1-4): DTGVSQNPRHKITKRGQNVTFRCDPISEHNRLYWYRQTLGQGPEFLTYFQNEAQLEKSRLLSDRFSAERPKGSFSTLEIQRTEQGDSAMYLCASSEQGDDEKLFFGSGTQLSVL.

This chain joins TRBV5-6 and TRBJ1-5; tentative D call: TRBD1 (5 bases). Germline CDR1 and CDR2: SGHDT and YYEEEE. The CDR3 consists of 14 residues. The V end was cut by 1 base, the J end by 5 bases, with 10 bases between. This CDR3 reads CASSLRQGDQPQHF. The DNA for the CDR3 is TGTGCCAGCAGCTTGCGGCAGGGTGATCAGCCCCAGCATTTT.

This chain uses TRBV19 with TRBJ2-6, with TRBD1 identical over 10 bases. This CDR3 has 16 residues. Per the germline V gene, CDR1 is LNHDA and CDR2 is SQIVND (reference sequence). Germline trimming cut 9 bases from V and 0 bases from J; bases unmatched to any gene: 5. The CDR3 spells CASRDRGLSGANVLTF. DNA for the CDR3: TGTGCCAGCCGGGACAGGGGTCTCTCTGGGGCCAACGTCCTGACTTTC.

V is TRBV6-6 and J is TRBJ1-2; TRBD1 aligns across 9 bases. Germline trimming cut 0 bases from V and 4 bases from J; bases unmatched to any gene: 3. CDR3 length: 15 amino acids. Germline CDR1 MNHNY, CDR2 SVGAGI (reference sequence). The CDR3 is CASSYSGQGIYGYTF. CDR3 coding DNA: TGTGCCAGCAGTTACTCGGGACAGGGCATCTATGGCTACACCTTC.

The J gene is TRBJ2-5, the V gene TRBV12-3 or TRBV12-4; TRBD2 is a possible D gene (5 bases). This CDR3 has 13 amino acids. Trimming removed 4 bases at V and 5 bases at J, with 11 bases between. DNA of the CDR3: TGTGCCAGCAGTTCCGGGAATTGGGAGACCCAGTACTTC. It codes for CASSSGNWETQYF.

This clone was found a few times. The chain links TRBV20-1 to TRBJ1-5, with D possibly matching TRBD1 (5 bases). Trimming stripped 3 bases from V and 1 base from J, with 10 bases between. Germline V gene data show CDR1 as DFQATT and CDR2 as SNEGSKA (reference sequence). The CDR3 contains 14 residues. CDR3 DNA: TGCAGTGCTAGTGCAGGGTTGAGCAATCAGCCCCAGCATTTT. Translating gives CSASAGLSNQPQHF.

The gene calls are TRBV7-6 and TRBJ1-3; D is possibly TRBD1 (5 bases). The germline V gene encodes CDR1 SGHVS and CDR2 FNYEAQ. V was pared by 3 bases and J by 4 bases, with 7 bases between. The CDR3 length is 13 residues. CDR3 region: CASSFGGGNTIYF. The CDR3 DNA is TGTGCCAGCAGCTTTGGGGGGGGAAACACCATATATTTT.

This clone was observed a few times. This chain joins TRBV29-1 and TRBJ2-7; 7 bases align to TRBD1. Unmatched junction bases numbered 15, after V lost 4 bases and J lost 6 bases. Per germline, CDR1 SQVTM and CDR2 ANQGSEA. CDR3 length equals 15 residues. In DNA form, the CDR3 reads TGCAGCGTTGGGGGAGTATGGGACAGTCCGTCCGAGCAGTACTTC. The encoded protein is CSVGGVWDSPSEQYF.

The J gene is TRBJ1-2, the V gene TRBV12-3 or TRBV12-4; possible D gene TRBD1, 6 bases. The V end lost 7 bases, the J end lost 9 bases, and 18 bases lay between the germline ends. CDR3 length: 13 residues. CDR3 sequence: CASTPRERGSYTF. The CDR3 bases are TGTGCCAGCACCCCGAGAGAGAGGGGGAGCTACACCTTC.

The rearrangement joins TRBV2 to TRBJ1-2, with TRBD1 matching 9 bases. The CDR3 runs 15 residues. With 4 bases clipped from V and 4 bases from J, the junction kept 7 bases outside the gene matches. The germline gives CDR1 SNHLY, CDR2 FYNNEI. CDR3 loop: CASSANRGQSYGYTF. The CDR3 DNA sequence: TGTGCCAGCAGTGCGAACAGGGGGCAGAGCTATGGCTACACCTTC.

CDR3 in DNA: TGTGCCAGCAGCGTGCAGGGTTGGGGCTACACCTTC. Amino acids: CASSVQGWGYTF. The chain is built from TRBV11-3 and TRBJ1-2; D is perhaps TRBD1 (5 bases). Trimming removed 5 bases at V and 8 bases at J, with 12 bases between. The CDR3 sequence is 12 residues long. Germline V CDR1 and CDR2: SGHNT, YENEEA. Looking up the rest from reference TRBV11-3 and TRBJ1-2 gives the full variable domain: EAGVVQSPRYKIIEKKQPVAFWCNPISGHNTLYWYLQNLGQGPELLIRYENEEAVDDSQLPKDRFSAERLKGVDSTLKIQPAELGDSAVYLCASSVQGWGYTFGSGTRLTVV.

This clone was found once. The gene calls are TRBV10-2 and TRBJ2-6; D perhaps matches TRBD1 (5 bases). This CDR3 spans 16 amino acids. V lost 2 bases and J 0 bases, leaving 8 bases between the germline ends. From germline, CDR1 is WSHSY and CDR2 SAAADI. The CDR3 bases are TGCGCCAGCAGTGAGGTGGGGCACTCTGGGGCCAACGTCCTGACTTTC. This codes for CASSEVGHSGANVLTF.

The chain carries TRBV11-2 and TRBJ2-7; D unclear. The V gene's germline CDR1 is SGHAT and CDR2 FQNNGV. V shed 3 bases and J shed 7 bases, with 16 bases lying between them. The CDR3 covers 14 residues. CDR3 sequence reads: CASSFTFWAGEQYF. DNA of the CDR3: TGTGCCAGCAGCTTCACTTTCTGGGCCGGTGAGCAGTACTTC.

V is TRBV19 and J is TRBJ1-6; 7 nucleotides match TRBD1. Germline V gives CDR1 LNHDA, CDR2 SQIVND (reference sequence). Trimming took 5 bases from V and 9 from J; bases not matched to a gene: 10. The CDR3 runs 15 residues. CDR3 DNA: TGTGCCAGTAGTTCCAGGGCAGGGGGTTCTTCACCCCTCCACTTT. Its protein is CASSSRAGGSSPLHF.

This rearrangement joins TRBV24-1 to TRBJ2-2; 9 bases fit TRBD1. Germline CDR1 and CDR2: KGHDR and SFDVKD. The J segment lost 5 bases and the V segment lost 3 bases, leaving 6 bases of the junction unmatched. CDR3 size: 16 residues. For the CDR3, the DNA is TGTGCCACCAGTGATCCCATGGGACAGGGAACCGGGGAGCTGTTTTTT. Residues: CATSDPMGQGTGELFF.